This T cell receptor (beta chain) is drawn from a study of T-cell reconstitution after alpha-beta-depleted transplantation in children (TCRdb year 2016). Context from the whole study: Using TCR repertoire profiling, the study quantitatively followed how T-cell immune reconstitution unfolded in children after TCRalphabeta/CD19-depleted allogeneic hematopoietic cell transplantation.

The germline V end is reduced by 4 bases and the J end by 8 bases; junction bases left unmatched: 10. The CDR3 numbers 14 residues from cysteine through phenylalanine. Kept here is only the CDR3 DNA, which spans 42 bases and is read in frame from base 1. Paper-wide results and their limitations: In some patients, the high TCRbeta diversity seen at day 60 was put down to recipient T cells and intrathymic progenitors that had survived conditioning. The frequencies of hyperexpanded clones fell over the following months, and after one year, T-cell counts and TCRbeta diversity were mostly attributed to newly produced T cells. The apparently early alphabetaT-cell count recovery about two months after transplant was reportedly dependent on only several hundred rapidly expanded clones derived from non-depleted graft cells.

Library construction relied on PCR. The sample was run on an Illumina HiSeq 2500. TCR library preparation used molecular barcoding, with unique molecular identifiers applied to normalize quantification of the TCRbeta repertoire. The public reads were reanalyzed by TCRdb: fastp trimming at Q25, MiXCR alignment, in-frame beta chains only. All rows with the same CDR3 protein become a single entry with the most common DNA and genes. Counted in this sample were fewer than 550,000 distinct CDR3 sequences; about 10% of them appeared once. The top ten clones comprise about 14% of the sample. Reading the label with the study, this specimen's treatment or condition is: allogeneic hematopoietic cell transplantation with graft depleted of TCRalphabeta T cells and CD19 B cells. Transplant recipients were children who received TCRalphabeta/CD19-depleted allogeneic hematopoietic cell grafts. This clonotype was detected many times. Its antigen target is currently unknown. One base away there is no much larger clone; base qualities are not given.

Source: PBMCs, mostly from graft donor cells, taken 180 days after TCRalphabeta/CD19-depleted stem cell transplant. The source of this sequence is a female patient aged 2 to 10 who had a stem cell transplant for aplastic anemia, so the T cells may come from the graft donor. The rearrangement joined TRBV12-3 or TRBV12-4 to TRBJ1-2, with 7 junctional bases fitting TRBD1. The CDR3 region reads CASSSEQGMGGYTF. Read as DNA, the sequence is TGTGCCAGCAGTTCGGAACAGGGGATGGGAGGCTACACCTTC.